This TCR beta chain was captured in a study of early T cells in non-severe SARS-CoV-2 infection (dated by TCRdb to the early 2020s). Context from the whole study: Bulk RNA from unsorted whole blood was used for TCR sequencing, so alpha and beta chains could not be paired.

What the research found in general, with its limitations: VDJdb matching was skewed toward anti-spike CD8 responses and likely underestimated virus-specific expansions by missing private and CD4 specificities.

The study was a case-control design nested within a healthcare worker cohort in London, UK, with weekly nasopharyngeal swab PCR tests and blood sampling. Healthcare workers were enrolled in the week of the UK lockdown, from 23 to 31 March 2020, and were followed every week for up to roughly 15 weeks. V and J are truncated by 5 bases and 4 bases respectively, leaving an intervening sequence of 6 bases. Measured from the cysteine to the phenylalanine, the CDR3 is 12 residues long. Only the CDR3 DNA stays, 36 bases, in frame from base 1. Per the germline V gene (reference sequence), MNHNY is the CDR1 and SVGAGI is the CDR2. Libraries were built with 5' RACE. Sequencer: NextSeq 500. To correct for sequencing error and PCR bias, the TCR library protocol tagged individual cDNA molecules with unique molecular identifiers. Both TCR alpha and beta chains were sequenced, and tight co-correlation was observed between alpha and beta sequence abundances in each sample. In the authors' own workflow: V gene, J gene and CDR3 annotation of TCR sequences was performed with Decombinator V4. Expanded TCRs were defined as changing significantly between any two time points under a Poisson model with p below 0.0001. TCR abundances were normalised to the total number of TCRs sequenced per sample and expressed as counts per million. MAIT TCRs were defined by TRAV1-2 paired with TRAJ12, TRAJ20 or TRAJ33, and iNKT TCRs by TRAV10 paired with TRAJ18. VDJdb, accessed on 1 November 2021, was searched for TCRs annotated for CMV, EBV and SARS-CoV-2, and TCRs annotated for more than one antigen were excluded. Through fastp at Q25 and MiXCR, TCRdb rebuilt clones from the public reads, retaining in-frame beta chains. Identical CDR3 proteins give one entry, which carries the most common genes and DNA. These V and J calls originate from TCRdb's pipeline instead of the authors' own analysis. The sample table lists some 91,000 distinct CDR3 sequences, 15% of them with a count of one. Approximately 6% of the sample belongs to the ten largest clones.

To note about this clonotype: The antigen it recognizes is unknown. No base-level quality is on record; no much larger clone is a single base apart.

The specimen was whole blood. This TCR came from an adult who was a healthcare worker with PCR-confirmed SARS-CoV-2 infection or an uninfected control (not recorded which). Rearrangement joined TRBV6-6 to TRBJ1-3, with no confident D gene call. The nucleotides are TGTGCCAGCAGTCCTCAGGGAAACACCATATATTTT. The translation is CASSPQGNTIYF.